This T cell receptor (beta chain) derives from a study of blood T cell repertoires in COVID-19. Using immunoSEQ multiplex PCR, the repertoire was profiled, and TCRdb retains in-frame clones only, with some absent. The data show 280,000 or so clones, 88% seen once. The germline gives CDR1 LNHDA, CDR2 SQIVND (reference sequence). The CDR3 totals 14 residues. Worth noting for this clone: The junction departs from germline at one end; a sequencing error may be responsible.

The chain employs TRBV19 and TRBJ1-2; 8 bases map to TRBD1. The sequence derives from a woman aged 25 to 39 who had recovered from COVID-19. Sequenced material: peripheral blood. Written as DNA, the CDR3 is TGTGCCAGTACTATAGGAGGCAGGGGGCATGGCTACACCTTC. This encodes CASTIGGRGHGYTF.